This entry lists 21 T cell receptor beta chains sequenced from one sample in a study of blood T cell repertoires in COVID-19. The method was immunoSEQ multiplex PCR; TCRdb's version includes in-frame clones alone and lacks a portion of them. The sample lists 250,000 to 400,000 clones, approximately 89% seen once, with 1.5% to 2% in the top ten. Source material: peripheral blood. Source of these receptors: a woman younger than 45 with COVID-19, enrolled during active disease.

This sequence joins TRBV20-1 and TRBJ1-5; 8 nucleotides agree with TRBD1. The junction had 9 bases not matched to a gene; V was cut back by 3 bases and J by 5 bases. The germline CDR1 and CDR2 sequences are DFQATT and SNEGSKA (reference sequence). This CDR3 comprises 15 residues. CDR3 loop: CSASNPTGEDQPQHF. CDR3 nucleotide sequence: TGCAGTGCTAGTAACCCGACAGGGGAGGATCAGCCCCAGCATTTT.

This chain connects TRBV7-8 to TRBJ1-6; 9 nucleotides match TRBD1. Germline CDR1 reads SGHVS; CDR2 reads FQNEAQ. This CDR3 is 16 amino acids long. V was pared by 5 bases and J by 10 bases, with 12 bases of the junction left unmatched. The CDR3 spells CASSIMPGQGSSPLHF. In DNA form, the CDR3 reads TGTGCCAGCAGCATAATGCCGGGACAGGGAAGCTCACCCCTCCACTTT.

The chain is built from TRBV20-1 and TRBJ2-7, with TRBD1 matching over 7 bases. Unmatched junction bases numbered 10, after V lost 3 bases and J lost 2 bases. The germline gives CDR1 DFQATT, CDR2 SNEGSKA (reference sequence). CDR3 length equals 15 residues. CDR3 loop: CSASETGSGPYEQYV. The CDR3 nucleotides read TGCAGTGCTAGTGAGACAGGGTCCGGTCCCTACGAGCAGTACGTC.

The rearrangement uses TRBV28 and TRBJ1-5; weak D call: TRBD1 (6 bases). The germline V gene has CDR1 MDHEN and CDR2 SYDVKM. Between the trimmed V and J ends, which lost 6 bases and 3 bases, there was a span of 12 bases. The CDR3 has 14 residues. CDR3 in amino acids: CASSSDRTNQPQHF. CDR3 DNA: TGTGCCAGCAGCTCCGACAGGACCAATCAGCCCCAGCATTTT.

For the CDR3, the DNA is TGTGCCAGCAGCCAGGGACAAATACAAGAGACCCAGTACTTC. This sequence encodes CASSQGQIQETQYF. The chain uses TRBV7-9 and TRBJ2-5; possibly TRBD1 for D (6 bases). The germline V gene encodes CDR1 SEHNR and CDR2 FQNEAQ (reference sequence). The CDR3 runs 14 residues. Trimming cost V 5 bases and J 2 bases, with 12 bases left between them.

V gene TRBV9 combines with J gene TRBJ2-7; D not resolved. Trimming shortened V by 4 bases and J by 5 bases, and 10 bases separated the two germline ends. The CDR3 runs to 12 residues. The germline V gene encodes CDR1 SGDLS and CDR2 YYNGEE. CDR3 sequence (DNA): TGTGCCAGCAGCTCCCCCCGCGACGAGCAGTACTTC. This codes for CASSSPRDEQYF.

As DNA, the CDR3 is TGTGCCAGCAGTTCTCGACAGGGAACTAATGAAAAACTGTTTTTT. It translates to CASSSRQGTNEKLFF. The chain links TRBV27 to TRBJ1-4, with 7 bases fitting TRBD1. V shed 4 bases and J 1 base; nucleotides not matched to a gene: 3. Germline CDR1 MNHEY, CDR2 SMNVEV (reference sequence). There are 15 residues in the CDR3.

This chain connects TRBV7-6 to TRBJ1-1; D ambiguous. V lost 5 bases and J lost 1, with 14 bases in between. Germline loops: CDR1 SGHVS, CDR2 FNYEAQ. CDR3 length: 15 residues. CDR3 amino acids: CASSVDTSGNTEAFF. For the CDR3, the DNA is TGTGCCAGCAGCGTAGACACCTCAGGGAACACTGAAGCTTTCTTT.

DNA of the CDR3: TGCGCCAGCAGCCTTCTCCCGGGACAGCTCCAAGAGACCCAGTACTTC. Its translation is CASSLLPGQLQETQYF. The chain links TRBV4-1 to TRBJ2-5; 7 nucleotides agree with TRBD1. CDR1 and CDR2 from the germline V gene are MGHRA and YSYEKL. After removal of 4 bases from V and 1 base from J, the junction contained 9 bases not matched to a gene. The CDR3 totals 16 residues.

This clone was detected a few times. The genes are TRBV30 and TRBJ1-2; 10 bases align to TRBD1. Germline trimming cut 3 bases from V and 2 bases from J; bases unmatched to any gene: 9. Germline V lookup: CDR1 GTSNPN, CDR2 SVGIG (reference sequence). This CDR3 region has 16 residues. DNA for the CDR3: TGTGCCTGGAGCGGGGCCCCGGGACAGGGGAACTATGGCTACACCTTC. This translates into CAWSGAPGQGNYGYTF.

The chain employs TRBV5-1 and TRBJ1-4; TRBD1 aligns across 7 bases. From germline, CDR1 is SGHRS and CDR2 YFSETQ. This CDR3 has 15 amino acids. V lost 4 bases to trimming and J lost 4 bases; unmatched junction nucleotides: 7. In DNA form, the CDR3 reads TGCGCCAGCAGCCCGCAACAGGGGAGTAATGAAAAACTGTTTTTT. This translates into CASSPQQGSNEKLFF.

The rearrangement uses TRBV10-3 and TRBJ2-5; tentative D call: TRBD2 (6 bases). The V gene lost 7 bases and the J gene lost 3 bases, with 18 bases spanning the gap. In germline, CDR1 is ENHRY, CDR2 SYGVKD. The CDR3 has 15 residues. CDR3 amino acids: CAINTGGAMEETQYF. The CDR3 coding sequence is TGTGCCATCAACACGGGCGGGGCCATGGAAGAGACCCAGTACTTC.

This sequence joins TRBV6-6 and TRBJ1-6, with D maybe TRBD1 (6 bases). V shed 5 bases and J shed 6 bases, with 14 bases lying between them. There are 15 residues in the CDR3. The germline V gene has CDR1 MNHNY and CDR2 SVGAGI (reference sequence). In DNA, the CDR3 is TGTGCCAGCAGTGTTCTAGGGGGGGGTAATTCACCCCTCCACTTT. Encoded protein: CASSVLGGGNSPLHF.

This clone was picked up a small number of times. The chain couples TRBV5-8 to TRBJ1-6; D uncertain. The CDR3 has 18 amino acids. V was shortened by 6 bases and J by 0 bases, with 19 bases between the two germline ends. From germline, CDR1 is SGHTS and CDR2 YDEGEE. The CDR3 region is CASIRSRGPSSYNSPLHF. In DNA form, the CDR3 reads TGTGCCAGCATCAGATCGCGGGGTCCGAGCTCCTATAATTCACCCCTCCACTTT. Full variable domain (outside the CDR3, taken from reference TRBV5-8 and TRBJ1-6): EAGVTQSPTHLIKTRGQQATLRCSPISGHTSVYWYQQALGLGLQFLLWYDEGEERNRGNFPPRFSGRQFPNYSSELNVNALELEDSALYLCASIRSRGPSSYNSPLHFGNGTRLTVT.

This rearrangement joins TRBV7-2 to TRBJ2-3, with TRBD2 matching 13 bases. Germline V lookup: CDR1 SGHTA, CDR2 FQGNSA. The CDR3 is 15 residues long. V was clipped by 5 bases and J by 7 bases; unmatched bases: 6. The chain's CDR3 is CASSPRTSGGHTQYF. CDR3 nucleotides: TGTGCCAGCAGCCCGCGGACTAGCGGGGGACATACGCAGTATTTT.

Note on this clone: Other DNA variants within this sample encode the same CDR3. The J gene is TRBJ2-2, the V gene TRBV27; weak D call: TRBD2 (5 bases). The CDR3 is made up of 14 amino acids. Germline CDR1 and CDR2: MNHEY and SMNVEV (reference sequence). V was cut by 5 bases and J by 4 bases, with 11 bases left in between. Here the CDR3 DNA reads TGTGCCAGCAGTCTAGGACTCCCCACCGGGGAGCTGTTTTTT. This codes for CASSLGLPTGELFF.

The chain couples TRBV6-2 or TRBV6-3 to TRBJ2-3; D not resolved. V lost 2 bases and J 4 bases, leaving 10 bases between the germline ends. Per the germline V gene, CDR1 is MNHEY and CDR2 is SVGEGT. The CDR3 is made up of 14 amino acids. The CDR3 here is CASSYDGRPDTQYF. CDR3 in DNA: TGTGCCAGCAGTTACGATGGGCGTCCAGATACGCAGTATTTT.

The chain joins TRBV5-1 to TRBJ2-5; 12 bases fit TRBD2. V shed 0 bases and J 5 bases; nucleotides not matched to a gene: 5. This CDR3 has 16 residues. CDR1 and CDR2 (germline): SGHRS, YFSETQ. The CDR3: CASSLAMTSGGETQYF. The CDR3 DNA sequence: TGCGCCAGCAGCTTGGCTATGACTAGCGGGGGTGAGACCCAGTACTTC.

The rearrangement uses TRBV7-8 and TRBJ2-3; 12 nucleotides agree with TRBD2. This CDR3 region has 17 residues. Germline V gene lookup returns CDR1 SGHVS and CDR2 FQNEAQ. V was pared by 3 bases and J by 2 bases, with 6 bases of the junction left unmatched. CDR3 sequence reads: CASSFKGLAGYTDTQYF. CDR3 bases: TGTGCCAGCAGCTTCAAGGGACTAGCGGGTTACACAGATACGCAGTATTTT.

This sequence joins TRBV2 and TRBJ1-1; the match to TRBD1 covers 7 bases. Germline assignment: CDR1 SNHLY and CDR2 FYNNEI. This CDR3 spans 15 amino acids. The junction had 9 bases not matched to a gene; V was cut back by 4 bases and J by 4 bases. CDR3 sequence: CASSGGQRLGTEAFF. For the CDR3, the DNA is TGTGCCAGCAGTGGGGGACAGCGGTTGGGCACTGAAGCTTTCTTT. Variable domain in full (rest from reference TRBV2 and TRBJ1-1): EPEVTQTPSHQVTQMGQEVILRCVPISNHLYFYWYRQILGQKVEFLVSFYNNEISEKSEIFDDQFSVERPDGSNFTLKIRSTKLEDSAMYFCASSGGQRLGTEAFFGQGTRLTVV.

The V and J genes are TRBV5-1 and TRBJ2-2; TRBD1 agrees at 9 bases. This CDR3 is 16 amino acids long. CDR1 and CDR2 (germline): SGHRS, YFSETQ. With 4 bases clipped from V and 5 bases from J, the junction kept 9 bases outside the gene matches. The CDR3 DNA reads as TGCGCCAGCAGCCATACCTCCGGGACAGGGACCGGGGAGCTGTTTTTT. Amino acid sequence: CASSHTSGTGTGELFF.